This TCR beta chain was identified during a study of shared clonotypes between healthy human individuals. Investigators spread the genomic DNA of each subset evenly over several immunoSEQ plates. The assay was immunoSEQ multiplex PCR, and TCRdb's table has in-frame clones only and misses some. Among about 690,000 clones listed, about nine tenths were seen once. CD45RO+ cells went into CD8 memory alongside CCR7-negative CD45RA+ TemRA cells. Whole-study findings and limits: Tissues were not sampled, only blood, and their repertoires likely differ. Few donors restricted represented genetic and exposure-history diversity.

Concerning this clone: Its antigen remains unknown.

This clonotype originated in a man aged 18 to 30 in good health. Some clones in this sample may be carry-over from other donors' samples. The sequencing input was memory CD8+ T cells from PBMCs. Subset denoted: CD45RO+ cells pooled with CCR7-negative TemRA cells.

The CDR3 is CASSYARGSNQPQHF. The DNA for the CDR3 is TGTGCCAGCAGTTACGCGAGGGGTAGCAATCAGCCCCAGCATTTT. The genes are TRBV6-5 and TRBJ1-5; D is possibly TRBD1 (5 bases). The CDR3 runs 15 residues. Germline CDR1 MNHEY, CDR2 SVGAGI. V lost 2 bases, J lost 0 bases, and 8 bases lay in between.